This passage covers 2 T cell receptor beta chains from one sample sequenced in a study of blood T cell repertoires in COVID-19. TCRdb keeps only in-frame clones here, not all; method: immunoSEQ multiplex PCR. Of roughly 150,000 clones in the sample, around 86% were seen once. Sequenced sample: peripheral blood. The source of these receptors is a man aged 80 or over with acute or convalescent COVID-19.

The gene calls are TRBV14 and TRBJ1-4, with unresolved D. The V end lost 4 bases, the J end lost 1 base, and 10 bases lay between the germline ends. The CDR3 covers 15 residues. CDR1 is SGHDN and CDR2 is FVKESK in the germline V gene. CDR3 sequence reads: CASSRPSGTNEKLFF. The CDR3 DNA sequence: TGTGCCAGCAGCCGCCCGTCGGGAACTAATGAAAAACTGTTTTTT.

The chain combines TRBV19 with TRBJ1-4; 8 bases fit TRBD1. The ends lost 3 bases at V and 7 bases at J; junction bases unmatched: 4. This CDR3 has 14 amino acids. CDR1 is LNHDA, CDR2 SQIVND, per germline (reference sequence). The CDR3 DNA reads TGTGCCAGTAGTATGGACAGGGTTGGTGAAAAACTGTTTTTT. The encoded protein is CASSMDRVGEKLFF.